This passage covers 8 T cell receptor beta chains from one sample sequenced in a study of cytomegalovirus exposure and HLA in healthy donors. The PCR had 60 Vbeta and 13 Jbeta primers. Here immunoSEQ multiplex PCR was the method, and the copy in TCRdb shows in-frame clones only, minus some. The table has fewer than 110,000 clones, about 80% seen once. Sequenced material: PBMCs. These receptor sequences come from a man in his thirties or forties in good health and CMV-seropositive.

The chain couples TRBV12-5 to TRBJ2-1; 9 positions agree with TRBD2. The CDR3 sequence is 17 residues long. After removal of 6 bases from V and 1 base from J, the junction contained 10 bases not matched to a gene. Looked up from germline, CDR1 is LGHNT and CDR2 is FRNRAP. Here the CDR3 DNA reads TGTGCTAGTGGCGGAAGTATAGCGGGGGATTCCTACAATGAGCAGTTCTTC. It translates to CASGGSIAGDSYNEQFF.

The gene calls are TRBV29-1 and TRBJ2-5; TRBD2 agrees at 8 bases. The CDR3 extends over 14 amino acids. V lost 1 base, J lost 5 bases, and 6 bases stayed unmatched. The germline V gene has CDR1 SQVTM and CDR2 ANQGSEA. The CDR3 bases are TGCAGCGTTGAAGTTTCCACGGGGGGGGAGACCCAGTACTTC. This gives the protein CSVEVSTGGETQYF.

The chain uses TRBV27 and TRBJ2-2; 8 nucleotides agree with TRBD2. CDR1 and CDR2 (germline): MNHEY, SMNVEV (reference sequence). V lost 4 bases, J lost 1 base, and 5 bases stayed unmatched. The CDR3 contains 16 residues. The DNA for the CDR3 is TGTGCCAGCAGTTCCCGCGGGGGGTTGAACACCGGGGAGCTGTTTTTT. Its protein is CASSSRGGLNTGELFF.

The V call is TRBV4-2, the J call TRBJ2-3; 9 nucleotides align to TRBD2. Germline V gene lookup returns CDR1 LGHNA and CDR2 YNFKEQ. Unmatched junction bases numbered 11, after V lost 1 base and J lost 0 bases. This CDR3 has 19 residues. This chain's CDR3 is CASSQARSSGGFSTDTQYF. The CDR3 region has the DNA TGTGCCAGCAGCCAAGCCAGGAGTAGCGGGGGCTTTAGCACAGATACGCAGTATTTT.

Worth noting for this clone: Additional DNA sequences in this sample encode the identical CDR3. The gene calls are TRBV6-1 and TRBJ1-2; D might be TRBD1 (5 bases). The CDR3 extends over 12 amino acids. Germline V CDR1 and CDR2: MNHNS, SASEGT. Trimming took 5 bases from V and 4 from J, leaving 8 bases between them. CDR3 bases: TGTGCCAGCAGTTTGCAGGGCTATGGCTACACCTTC. Translated, it gives CASSLQGYGYTF.

This clone was picked up a small number of times. The chain uses TRBV5-1 and TRBJ1-4; no firm D call. This CDR3 is 17 amino acids long. Germline loops: CDR1 SGHRS, CDR2 YFSETQ. Trimming pared 0 bases from V and 0 bases from J, leaving 12 bases between. The CDR3 sequence: CASSLGTRTATNEKLFF. CDR3 nucleotide sequence: TGCGCCAGCAGCTTGGGAACACGAACCGCAACTAATGAAAAACTGTTTTTT. The complete variable domain, with remaining parts taken from reference TRBV5-1 and TRBJ1-4, reads KAGVTQTPRYLIKTRGQQVTLSCSPISGHRSVSWYQQTPGQGLQFLFEYFSETQRNKGNFPGRFSGRQFSNSRSEMNVSTLELGDSALYLCASSLGTRTATNEKLFFGSGTQLSVL.

The rearrangement uses TRBV11-2 and TRBJ1-1, with unresolved D. The germline V and J ends were trimmed by 5 bases and 5 bases, with 12 bases remaining between them. CDR1 SGHAT and CDR2 FQNNGV come from the germline V gene. The CDR3 covers 13 residues. CDR3 in DNA: TGTGCCAGCAGCCCCCATCGGGGAACTGAAGCTTTCTTT. Translating it yields CASSPHRGTEAFF. The full variable domain, completed using reference TRBV11-2 and TRBJ1-1, is EAGVAQSPRYKIIEKRQSVAFWCNPISGHATLYWYQQILGQGPKLLIQFQNNGVVDDSQLPKDRFSAERLKGVDSTLKIQPAKLEDSAVYLCASSPHRGTEAFFGQGTRLTVV.

This rearrangement joins TRBV12-5 to TRBJ1-1; a possible D gene is TRBD1 (5 bases). The CDR3 length is 15 residues. Germline V gives CDR1 LGHNT, CDR2 FRNRAP. Trimming left V 3 bases short and J 5 bases short, with 16 bases between. The CDR3 nucleotides are TGTGCTAGTGGTTTTTCGAATTCAGGGAATACTGAAGCTTTCTTT. Protein product: CASGFSNSGNTEAFF.